A selection of T cell receptor beta chains follows, all from one sample in a study of T cells in Graves' hyperthyroidism and ophthalmopathy. MiXCR, applied by TCRdb to the multiplex PCR reads, yields one record per CDR3 protein. The sample records roughly 500,000 distinct CDR3 sequences, approximately 44% being singletons. Sequencing was performed on peripheral blood or thyroid tissue (not recorded which). The receptor set was obtained from an adult woman with Graves' disease, either hyperthyroidism or ophthalmopathy (not recorded which). CDR3s include the opening cysteine and the closing phenylalanine or tryptophan. D genes are given only for firm matches.

len	d_gene	v_gene	j_gene	CDR3aa
14	.	TRBV10-3	TRBJ2-1	CAISETAAVNEQFF
12	.	TRBV2	TRBJ1-2	CASRGIRDGYTF
18	TRBD1	TRBV11-2	TRBJ1-6	CASSWGQRFSSYNSPLRF
13	TRBD2	TRBV5-1	TRBJ2-5	CASKLAGQETQYF
12	.	TRBV20-1	TRBJ1-1	CSAMTANTEAFF
15	.	TRBV20-1	TRBJ1-6	CSARGPRGDNSPLHF
16	.	TRBV6-4	TRBJ1-4	CASSDAAGGANEKLFF
14	.	TRBV2	TRBJ1-2	CASSEAERDYGYTF
13	.	TRBV2	TRBJ1-6	CATHRVVVDPLHF
15	TRBD2	TRBV11-2	TRBJ2-5	CASSLGAGGGETQYF
16	TRBD2	TRBV5-1	TRBJ2-7	CASSLVGTSGTYEQYF
14	.	TRBV18	TRBJ2-5	CASSPSQRQETQYF
12	.	TRBV12-3/TRBV12-4	TRBJ2-2	CASRPITGELFF
15	.	TRBV5-1	TRBJ2-3	CASSLAPTDTDTQYF
15	TRBD1	TRBV6-5	TRBJ2-7	CASRLGQGGSYEQYF
12	.	TRBV29-1	TRBJ1-2	CSSPDTYYGYTF
14	TRBD1	TRBV5-1	TRBJ2-7	CASSLRTGTYEQYF
15	TRBD1	TRBV10-3	TRBJ1-2	CAISAYVGGGGGYTF
16	.	TRBV5-1	TRBJ1-1	CASSMRDIFSGTEAFF
16	TRBD1	TRBV3-1	TRBJ2-3	CASRGGGQGATDTQYF
16	TRBD1	TRBV2	TRBJ1-1	CASRMDRGIRYTEAFF
15	.	TRBV2	TRBJ2-5	CASSRQALALETQYF
15	.	TRBV11-2	TRBJ2-5	CASNLGIAWRETQYF
13	TRBD1	TRBV29-1	TRBJ2-7	CSVCGTGNIEQYF
13	.	TRBV6-5	TRBJ2-5	CASSRDLQETQYF
15	.	TRBV10-3	TRBJ2-5	CAISESSLGQETQYF
15	TRBD2	TRBV7-2	TRBJ2-5	CASSPYSGRQETQYF
14	.	TRBV28	TRBJ2-7	CASSLEGGYYEQYF
15	.	TRBV2	TRBJ2-5	CASSTSSGTQETQYF
12	.	TRBV29-1	TRBJ2-7	CSVEAGTREQYF
14	.	TRBV15	TRBJ1-1	CATSRDRDGTEAFF
18	TRBD1	TRBV15	TRBJ1-2	CATSRHTYYRDRSSGYTF
13	.	TRBV7-9	TRBJ2-7	CASSSDRLYEQYF
15	TRBD1	TRBV12-3/TRBV12-4	TRBJ1-1	CASSWPGQLNTEAFF
15	.	TRBV10-3	TRBJ2-7	CAISDNTAQEDEQYF
9	.	TRBV10-3	TRBJ2-5	CAIRRAQGF
14	.	TRBV15	TRBJ1-6	CATSRAGVNSPLHF
14	.	TRBV25-1	TRBJ1-6	CASSAGAVNSPLHF
13	.	TRBV7-8	TRBJ2-7	CASSLDWGYEQYF
15	.	TRBV10-3	TRBJ2-7	CAISDSRQRVAGQYF